These T cell receptor beta chains were read from a single sample in a study of T-cell reconstitution after alpha-beta-depleted transplantation in children. TCRdb processed the PCR reads anew with MiXCR; each CDR3 protein has one entry. Here the sample spans some 290,000 distinct CDR3 sequences, more than 8% being singletons. Material: PBMCs from the stem cell graft donor, obtained from the stem cell graft. Receptors were obtained from a human donor who donated a stem cell graft to a child with SCID. CDR3s include the opening cysteine and the closing phenylalanine or tryptophan. Each record gives: D gene, clone size, V gene, J gene, CDR3 protein, CDR3 DNA. D genes are given only for firm matches. Not every row has a clone size; where given, it reads once, few, many or a size class.

>TRBD2|NA|TRBV20-1|TRBJ2-5
CSASSPGGLAGETQYF
TGCAGTGCTAGTAGTCCGGGAGGACTAGCAGGAGAGACCCAGTACTTC
>NA|few|TRBV7-9|TRBJ2-6
CASSLGGINVLTF
TGTGCCAGCAGCTTAGGCGGTATCAACGTCCTGACTTTC
>NA|many|TRBV9|TRBJ2-2
CASSETGAVTGELFF
TGTGCCAGCAGTGAAACGGGGGCCGTCACCGGGGAGCTGTTTTTT
>TRBD2|many|TRBV9|TRBJ2-2
CASGGRAGFYTGELFF
TGTGCCAGCGGAGGGAGGGCCGGATTTTACACCGGGGAGCTGTTTTTT
>NA|few|TRBV6-5|TRBJ1-6
CASSYAEYNSPLHF
TGTGCCAGCAGTTACGCGGAGTATAATTCACCCCTCCACTTT
>TRBD2|NA|TRBV12-3/TRBV12-4|TRBJ2-2
CASKDLAGVTGELFF
TGTGCCAGCAAAGACTTAGCGGGGGTTACCGGGGAGCTGTTTTTT
>NA|few|TRBV5-1|TRBJ1-3
CASSSDRKVGNTIYF
TGCGCCAGCAGCTCGGACCGGAAGGTCGGAAACACCATATATTTT
>TRBD1|NA|TRBV27|TRBJ2-7
CASSLGTGVWYEQYF
TGTGCCAGCAGTTTGGGGACAGGGGTTTGGTACGAGCAGTACTTC
>TRBD2|few|TRBV3-1|TRBJ2-1
CASSRVLAGNNEQFF
TGTGCCAGCAGCCGAGTCCTAGCGGGGAACAATGAGCAGTTCTTC
>TRBD1|few|TRBV20-1|TRBJ2-7
CSAKWDREYEQYF
TGCAGTGCTAAATGGGACAGGGAGTACGAGCAGTACTTC
>NA|few|TRBV27|TRBJ2-7
CASRTQGDYEQYF
TGTGCCAGCAGAACCCAGGGCGATTACGAGCAGTACTTC
>TRBD1|NA|TRBV19|TRBJ1-1
CASRTAGGVAFF
TGTGCCAGTAGAACTGCAGGGGGTGTAGCTTTCTTT
>NA|NA|TRBV5-6|TRBJ2-7
CASSSTEDYSYEQYF
TGTGCCAGCAGCTCAACCGAGGACTACTCCTACGAGCAGTACTTC
>NA|NA|TRBV18|TRBJ1-2
CASSPTEGYGYTF
TGTGCCAGCTCACCAACAGAGGGCTATGGCTACACCTTC
>NA|many|TRBV27|TRBJ2-7
CASRRGYEQYF
TGCGCCAGCAGACGTGGATACGAGCAGTACTTC
>NA|few|TRBV20-1|TRBJ2-3
CSASWRARTDTQYF
TGCAGTGCTAGCTGGCGGGCCCGCACAGATACGCAGTATTTT
>NA|few|TRBV6-5|TRBJ2-5
CASSYLDPGETQYF
TGTGCCAGCAGTTACTTGGACCCGGGAGAGACCCAGTACTTC
>TRBD1|NA|TRBV5-1|TRBJ1-2
CASSRDRVYGYTF
TGCGCCAGCAGCAGGGACAGGGTCTATGGCTACACCTTC
>NA|NA|TRBV12-3/TRBV12-4|TRBJ2-2
CASSLAGDGELFF
TGTGCCAGCAGTTTGGCAGGGGACGGGGAGCTGTTTTTT
>NA|many|TRBV7-6|TRBJ1-6
CASSLTKWSYYSPLHF
TGTGCCAGCAGCTTAACAAAGTGGAGTTACTATTCACCCCTCCACTTT
>NA|few|TRBV11-1|TRBJ2-6
CASSLAGTDYSGANVLTF
TGTGCCAGCAGCTTAGCCGGGACTGACTACTCTGGGGCCAACGTCCTGACTTTC
>NA|many|TRBV27|TRBJ2-7
CASSLSQPGGGSYEQYF
TGTGCCAGCAGTTTATCTCAACCGGGGGGCGGGAGCTACGAGCAGTACTTC
>NA|few|TRBV19|TRBJ1-1
CASRLITHTEAFF
TGTGCCAGTCGGTTGATTACACACACTGAAGCTTTCTTT
>NA|NA|TRBV27|TRBJ2-6
CASSLSTGAGANVLTF
TGTGCCAGCAGTTTAAGTACGGGAGCTGGGGCCAACGTCCTGACTTTC
>TRBD1|NA|TRBV9|TRBJ1-3
CASSVLPGGSGNTIYF
TGTGCCAGCAGCGTACTCCCAGGGGGCTCTGGAAACACCATATATTTT
>NA|few|TRBV4-1|TRBJ2-1
CASSLLPNEQFF
TGCGCCAGCAGCCTTCTTCCCAATGAGCAGTTCTTC
>NA|NA|TRBV27|TRBJ1-1
CASLGSLNTEAFF
TGTGCCAGCTTGGGCAGTTTGAACACTGAAGCTTTCTTT
>TRBD1|few|TRBV6-5|TRBJ2-1
CASSYSTGGYNEQFF
TGTGCCAGCAGTTACTCTACAGGGGGATACAATGAGCAGTTCTTC
>NA|few|TRBV27|TRBJ2-7
CASSSGGLGQYF
TGTGCCAGCAGTTCCGGGGGGCTGGGGCAGTACTTC
>NA|NA|TRBV3-1|TRBJ1-6
CASSLITGYSPLHF
TGTGCCAGCAGCCTAATAACAGGGTATTCACCCCTCCACTTT
>TRBD1|NA|TRBV18|TRBJ1-1
CASSPPTGGWGTEAFF
TGTGCCAGCTCACCACCGACAGGGGGCTGGGGCACTGAAGCTTTCTTT
>NA|few|TRBV12-3/TRBV12-4|TRBJ2-5
CASSPRGGEQETQYF
TGTGCCAGCAGTCCGAGGGGGGGTGAGCAAGAGACCCAGTACTTC
>TRBD2|many|TRBV24-1|TRBJ2-2
CATSESGGRTGELFF
TGTGCCACCAGTGAGAGCGGGGGCCGGACCGGGGAGCTGTTTTTT
>NA|NA|TRBV9|TRBJ2-7
CASSEGGTVYEQYF
TGTGCCAGCAGCGAGGGCGGGACAGTTTACGAGCAGTACTTC
>TRBD2|few|TRBV4-1|TRBJ2-1
CASSQDRSDLGLAGYNEQFF
TGCGCCAGCAGCCAAGATAGGTCGGATTTGGGACTAGCGGGGTACAATGAGCAGTTCTTC
>NA|many|TRBV29-1|TRBJ2-1
CSVQVGRYNEQFF
TGCAGCGTTCAAGTCGGGCGGTACAATGAGCAGTTCTTC
>NA|NA|TRBV10-3|TRBJ2-7
CAISDPRGSYEQYF
TGTGCCATCAGTGACCCGAGAGGATCCTACGAGCAGTACTTC
>NA|many|TRBV5-4|TRBJ2-7
CASSGLYEQYF
TGTGCCAGCAGCGGGTTATACGAGCAGTACTTC
>NA|NA|TRBV7-9|TRBJ2-1
CASSLALHYNEQFF
TGTGCCAGCAGCTTAGCGCTCCATTACAATGAGCAGTTCTTC
>NA|NA|TRBV5-1|TRBJ1-6
CASSLEAGSNSPLHF
TGCGCCAGCAGCTTGGAGGCAGGGAGTAATTCACCCCTCCACTTT
>NA|NA|TRBV7-8|TRBJ2-5
CASSLVSRRETQYF
TGTGCCAGCAGCTTAGTGTCTCGAAGAGAGACCCAGTACTTC
>NA|NA|TRBV5-1|TRBJ2-7
CASSLSWGYEQYF
TGCGCCAGCAGCTTGTCTTGGGGCTACGAGCAGTACTTC
>TRBD1|few|TRBV5-1|TRBJ1-2
CASSFGTAFAF
TGCGCCAGCAGCTTCGGGACAGCCTTCGCCTTC
>TRBD1|NA|TRBV6-5|TRBJ1-4
CASSYSTSAGGQKLFF
TGTGCCAGCAGTTACTCGACATCGGCAGGGGGACAAAAACTGTTTTTT
>NA|few|TRBV12-3/TRBV12-4|TRBJ2-3
CASSFRRGPTDTQYF
TGTGCCAGCAGTTTTAGGCGGGGACCCACAGATACGCAGTATTTT
>NA|many|TRBV25-1|TRBJ1-1
CASGTGFTEAFF
TGTGCCAGCGGAACAGGGTTCACTGAAGCTTTCTTT
>NA|few|TRBV20-1|TRBJ1-4
CSASQGLRDEKLFF
TGCAGTGCTTCCCAGGGCCTCCGCGATGAAAAACTGTTTTTT
>TRBD1|many|TRBV5-1|TRBJ1-4
CASSLSGTGREKLFF
TGCGCCAGCAGCTTGTCTGGGACAGGGAGGGAAAAACTGTTTTTT
>TRBD2|NA|TRBV7-8|TRBJ2-3
CASSDLAGTTDTQYF
TGTGCCAGCAGCGATTTAGCGGGGACCACAGATACGCAGTATTTT
>TRBD2|few|TRBV20-1|TRBJ2-5
CSASREGIQETQYF
TGCAGTGCTAGCAGGGAGGGGATCCAAGAGACCCAGTACTTC
>TRBD1|few|TRBV5-1|TRBJ2-6
CASGTGGVSGANVLTF
TGCGCCAGTGGGACAGGGGGCGTCTCTGGGGCCAACGTCCTGACTTTC
>NA|many|TRBV7-9|TRBJ1-1
CASSPSRFGNTEAFF
TGTGCCAGCAGCCCCTCGAGGTTTGGGAACACTGAAGCTTTCTTT
>NA|NA|TRBV20-1|TRBJ1-2
CSARKSGPKYGYTF
TGCAGTGCTAGAAAGTCGGGACCGAAATATGGCTACACCTTC
>TRBD1|few|TRBV20-1|TRBJ2-1
CSANPGQADYNEQFF
TGCAGTGCAAACCCGGGACAGGCAGATTACAATGAGCAGTTCTTC
>TRBD2|few|TRBV7-7|TRBJ2-3
CASSLALAGGPGTDTQYF
TGTGCTAGCAGCTTAGCACTAGCGGGGGGGCCTGGCACAGATACGCAGTATTTT
>NA|NA|TRBV28|TRBJ1-1
CASSLSIGVLNTEAFF
TGTGCCAGCAGTTTGTCTATCGGGGTTTTGAATACTGAAGCTTTCTTT
>NA|many|TRBV20-1|TRBJ2-2
CSARGVDRSTGELFF
TGCAGTGCTAGAGGCGTAGACAGGTCCACCGGGGAGCTGTTTTTT
>NA|NA|TRBV12-3/TRBV12-4|TRBJ1-6
CASSRRGRGNSPLHF
TGTGCCAGCAGTCGCCGGGGGAGGGGTAATTCACCCCTCCACTTT
>NA|NA|TRBV4-2|TRBJ2-2
CASSRPNLNTGELFF
TGTGCCAGCAGCCGTCCAAATTTGAACACCGGGGAGCTGTTTTTT